This TCR beta chain is drawn from a study of blood T cell repertoires in COVID-19. Study details: Acute and convalescent COVID-19 samples came from the United States, Italy and Spain.

Original processing methods: Estimates of nucleated cell counts were drawn from the amplification of reference gene primers. TCRdb keeps only in-frame clones here, not all; method: immunoSEQ multiplex PCR. That table supplies the V and J calls and clone size; D and trimming were determined from the DNA. The sample consists of about 50,000 clones, about 85% of them appearing once. Per germline, CDR1 KGHSH and CDR2 LQKENI. Trimming cost V 1 base and J 5 bases, with 17 bases left between them. This CDR3 is 17 amino acids long. The V and J genes are TRBV18 and TRBJ2-2; a weak D match, TRBD2 (6 bases). Material for sequencing was peripheral blood. The receptor was derived from a man aged 65 to 79 with active COVID-19. The CDR3 loop reads CASSPRFGDSATGELFF. The DNA of the CDR3 is TGTGCCAGCTCACCACGATTTGGGGACTCTGCTACCGGGGAGCTGTTTTTT.